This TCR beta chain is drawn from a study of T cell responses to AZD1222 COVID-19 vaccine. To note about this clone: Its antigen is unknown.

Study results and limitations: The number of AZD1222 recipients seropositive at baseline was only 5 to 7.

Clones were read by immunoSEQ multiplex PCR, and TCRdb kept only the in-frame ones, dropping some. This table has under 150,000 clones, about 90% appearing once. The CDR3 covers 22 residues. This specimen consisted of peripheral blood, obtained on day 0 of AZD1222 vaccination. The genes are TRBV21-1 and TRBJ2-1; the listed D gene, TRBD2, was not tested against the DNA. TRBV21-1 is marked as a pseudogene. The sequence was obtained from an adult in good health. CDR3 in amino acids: CASTNRDARSRRASGRKDEQFF. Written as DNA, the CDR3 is TGTGCCAGCACCAACCGGGACGCAAGATCCAGAAGGGCTAGCGGGAGGAAAGATGAGCAGTTCTTC.